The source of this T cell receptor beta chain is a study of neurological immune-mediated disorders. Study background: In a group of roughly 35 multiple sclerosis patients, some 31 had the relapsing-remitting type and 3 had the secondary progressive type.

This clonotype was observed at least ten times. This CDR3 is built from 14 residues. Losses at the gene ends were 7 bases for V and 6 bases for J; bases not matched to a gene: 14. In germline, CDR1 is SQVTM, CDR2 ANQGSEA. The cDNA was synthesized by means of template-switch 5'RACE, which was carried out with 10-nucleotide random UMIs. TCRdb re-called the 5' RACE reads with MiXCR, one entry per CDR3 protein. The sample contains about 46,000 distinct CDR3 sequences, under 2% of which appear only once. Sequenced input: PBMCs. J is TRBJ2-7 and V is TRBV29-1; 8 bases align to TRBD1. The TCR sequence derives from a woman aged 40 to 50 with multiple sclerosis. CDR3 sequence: CSASLDRERREQYF. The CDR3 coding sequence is TGCAGCGCTTCCCTGGACAGGGAGAGGCGCGAGCAGTACTTC.